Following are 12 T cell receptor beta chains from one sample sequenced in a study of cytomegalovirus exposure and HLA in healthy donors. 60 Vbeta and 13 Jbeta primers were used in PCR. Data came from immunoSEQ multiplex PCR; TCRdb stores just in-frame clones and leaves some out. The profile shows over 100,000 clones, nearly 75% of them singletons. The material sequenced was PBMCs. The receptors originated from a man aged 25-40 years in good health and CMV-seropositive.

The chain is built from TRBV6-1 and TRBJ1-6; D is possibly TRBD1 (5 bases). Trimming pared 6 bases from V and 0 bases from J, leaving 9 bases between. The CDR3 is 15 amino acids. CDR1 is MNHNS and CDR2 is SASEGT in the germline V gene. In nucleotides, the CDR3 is TGTGCCAGCAGCAGGGTGAGCTCCTATAATTCACCCCTCCACTTT. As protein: CASSRVSSYNSPLHF.

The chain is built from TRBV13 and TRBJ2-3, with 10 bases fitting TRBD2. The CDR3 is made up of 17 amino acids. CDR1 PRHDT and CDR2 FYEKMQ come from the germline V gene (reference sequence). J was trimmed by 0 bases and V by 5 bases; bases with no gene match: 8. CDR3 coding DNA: TGTGCCAGCAGCACCATAGCGGGGGGCCGTAGCACAGATACGCAGTATTTT. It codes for CASSTIAGGRSTDTQYF.

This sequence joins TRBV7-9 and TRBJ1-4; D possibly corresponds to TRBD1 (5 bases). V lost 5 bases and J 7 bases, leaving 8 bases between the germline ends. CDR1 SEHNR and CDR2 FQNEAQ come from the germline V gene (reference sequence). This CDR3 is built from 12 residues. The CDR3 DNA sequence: TGTGCCAGCAGCCGCGGGGCTGAAAAACTGTTTTTT. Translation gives CASSRGAEKLFF.

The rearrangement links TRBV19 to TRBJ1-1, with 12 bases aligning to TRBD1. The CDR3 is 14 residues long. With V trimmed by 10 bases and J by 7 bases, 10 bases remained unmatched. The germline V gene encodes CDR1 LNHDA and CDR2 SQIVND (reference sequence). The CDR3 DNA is TGTGCCACCACTTGGGACAGGGGGCGAGGTGAAGCTTTCTTT. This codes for CATTWDRGRGEAFF.

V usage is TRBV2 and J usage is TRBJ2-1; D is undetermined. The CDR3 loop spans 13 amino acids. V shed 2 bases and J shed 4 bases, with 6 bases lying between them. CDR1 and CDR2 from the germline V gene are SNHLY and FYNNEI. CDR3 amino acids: CASSESHYNEQFF. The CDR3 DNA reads TGTGCCAGCAGTGAATCCCATTACAATGAGCAGTTCTTC.

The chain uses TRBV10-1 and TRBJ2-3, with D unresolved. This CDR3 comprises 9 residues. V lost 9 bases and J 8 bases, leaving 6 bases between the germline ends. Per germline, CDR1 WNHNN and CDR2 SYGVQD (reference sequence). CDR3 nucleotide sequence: TGCGCCAGGTACGGTACGCAGTATTTT. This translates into CARYGTQYF.

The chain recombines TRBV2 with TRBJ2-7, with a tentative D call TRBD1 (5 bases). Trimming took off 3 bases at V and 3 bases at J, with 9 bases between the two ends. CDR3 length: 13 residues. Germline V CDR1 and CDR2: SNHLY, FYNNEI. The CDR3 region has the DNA TGTGCCAGCAGTGACCCAGGGAACTACGAGCAGTACTTC. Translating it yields CASSDPGNYEQYF.

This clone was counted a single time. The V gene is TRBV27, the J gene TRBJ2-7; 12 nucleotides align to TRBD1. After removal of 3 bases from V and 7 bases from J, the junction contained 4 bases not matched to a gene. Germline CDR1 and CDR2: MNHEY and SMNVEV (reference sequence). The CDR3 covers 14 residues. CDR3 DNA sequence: TGTGCCAGCAGTTTGGGACAGGGGGCGTGGGAGCAGTACTTC. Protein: CASSLGQGAWEQYF.

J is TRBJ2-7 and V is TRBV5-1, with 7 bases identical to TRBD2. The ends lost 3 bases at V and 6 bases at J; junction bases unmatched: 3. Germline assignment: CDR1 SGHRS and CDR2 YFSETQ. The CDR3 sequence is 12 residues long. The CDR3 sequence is CASSWGGREQYF. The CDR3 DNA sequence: TGCGCCAGCAGCTGGGGGGGTCGCGAGCAGTACTTC.

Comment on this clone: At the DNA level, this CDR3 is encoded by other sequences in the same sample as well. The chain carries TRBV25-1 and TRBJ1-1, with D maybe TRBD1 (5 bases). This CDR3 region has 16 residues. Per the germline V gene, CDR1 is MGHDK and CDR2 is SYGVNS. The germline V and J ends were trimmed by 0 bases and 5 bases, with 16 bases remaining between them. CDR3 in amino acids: CASSEYGQGDRTEAFF. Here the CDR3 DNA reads TGTGCCAGCAGTGAATATGGGCAGGGTGACCGAACTGAAGCTTTCTTT.

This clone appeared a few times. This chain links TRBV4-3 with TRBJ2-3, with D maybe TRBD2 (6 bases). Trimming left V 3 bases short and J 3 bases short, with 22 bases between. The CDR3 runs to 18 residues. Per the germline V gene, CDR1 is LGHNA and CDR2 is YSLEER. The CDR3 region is CASSQGTSTGLMTDTQYF. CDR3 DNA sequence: TGCGCCAGCAGCCAGGGAACGAGTACGGGACTTATGACAGATACGCAGTATTTT.

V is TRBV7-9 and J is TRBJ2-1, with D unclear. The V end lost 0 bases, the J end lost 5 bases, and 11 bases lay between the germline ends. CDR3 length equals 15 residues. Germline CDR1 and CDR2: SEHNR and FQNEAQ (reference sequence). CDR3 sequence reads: CASSLANSLNNEQFF. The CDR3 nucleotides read TGTGCCAGCAGCTTAGCGAACAGTTTAAACAATGAGCAGTTCTTC.